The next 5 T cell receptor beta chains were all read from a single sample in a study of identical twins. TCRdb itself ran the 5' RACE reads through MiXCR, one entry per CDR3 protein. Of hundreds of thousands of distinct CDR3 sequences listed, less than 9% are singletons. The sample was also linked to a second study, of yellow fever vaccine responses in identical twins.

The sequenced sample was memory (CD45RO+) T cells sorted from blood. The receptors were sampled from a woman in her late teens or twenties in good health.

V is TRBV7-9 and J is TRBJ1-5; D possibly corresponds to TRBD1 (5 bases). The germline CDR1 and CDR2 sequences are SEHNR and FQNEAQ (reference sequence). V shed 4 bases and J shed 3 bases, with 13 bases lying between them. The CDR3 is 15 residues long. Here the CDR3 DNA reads TGTGCCAGCAGCTCCGATGGGGGATACAATCAGCCCCAGCATTTT. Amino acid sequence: CASSSDGGYNQPQHF.

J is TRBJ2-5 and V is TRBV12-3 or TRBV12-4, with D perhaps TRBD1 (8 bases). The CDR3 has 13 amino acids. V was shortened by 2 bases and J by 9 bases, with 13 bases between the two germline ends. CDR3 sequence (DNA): TGTGCCAGCAGTTTAACAGGGGGGGTAGCCCAGTACTTC. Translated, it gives CASSLTGGVAQYF.

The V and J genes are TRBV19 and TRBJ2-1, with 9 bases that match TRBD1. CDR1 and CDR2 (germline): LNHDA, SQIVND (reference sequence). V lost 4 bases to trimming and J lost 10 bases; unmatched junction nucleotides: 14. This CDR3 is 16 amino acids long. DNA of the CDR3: TGTGCCAGTAGTACCTTGACAGGGGGGATGATGGGGGAGCAGTTCTTC. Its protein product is CASSTLTGGMMGEQFF.

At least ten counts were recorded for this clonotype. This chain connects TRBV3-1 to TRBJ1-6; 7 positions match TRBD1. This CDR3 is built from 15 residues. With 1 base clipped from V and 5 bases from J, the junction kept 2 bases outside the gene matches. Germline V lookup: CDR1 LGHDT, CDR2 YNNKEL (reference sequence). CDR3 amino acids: CASSQGDSNNSPLHF. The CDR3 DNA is TGTGCCAGCAGCCAAGGGGACAGTAATAATTCACCCCTCCACTTT.

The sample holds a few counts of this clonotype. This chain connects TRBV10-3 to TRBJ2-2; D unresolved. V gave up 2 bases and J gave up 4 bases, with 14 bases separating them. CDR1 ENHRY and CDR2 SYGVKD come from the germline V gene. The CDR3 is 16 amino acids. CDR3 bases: TGTGCCATCAGTGAGACCCAAATGGGTGGCACCGGGGAGCTGTTTTTT. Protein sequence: CAISETQMGGTGELFF.